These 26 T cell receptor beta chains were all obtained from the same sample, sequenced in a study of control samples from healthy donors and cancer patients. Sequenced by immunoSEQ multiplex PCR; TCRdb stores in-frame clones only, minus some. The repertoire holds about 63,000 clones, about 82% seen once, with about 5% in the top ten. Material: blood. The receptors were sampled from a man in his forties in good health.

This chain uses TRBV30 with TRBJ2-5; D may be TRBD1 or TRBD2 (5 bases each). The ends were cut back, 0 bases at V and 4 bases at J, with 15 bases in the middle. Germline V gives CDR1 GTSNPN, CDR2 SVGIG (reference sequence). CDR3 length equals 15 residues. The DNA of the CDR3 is TGTGCCTGGAGTGTTCTGAGGGGTTTAACAGAGACCCAGTACTTC. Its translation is CAWSVLRGLTETQYF.

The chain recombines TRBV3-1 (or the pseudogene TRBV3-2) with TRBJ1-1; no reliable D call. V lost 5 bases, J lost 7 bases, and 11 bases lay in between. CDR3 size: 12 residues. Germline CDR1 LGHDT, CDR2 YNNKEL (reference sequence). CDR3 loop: CASSERPFEAFF. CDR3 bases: TGTGCCAGCAGCGAAAGACCCTTTGAAGCTTTCTTT.

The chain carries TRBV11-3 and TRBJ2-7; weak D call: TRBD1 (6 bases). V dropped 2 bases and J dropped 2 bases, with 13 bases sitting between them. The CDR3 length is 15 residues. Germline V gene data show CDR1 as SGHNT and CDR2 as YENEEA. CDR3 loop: CASSLRRGSTYEQYF. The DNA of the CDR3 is TGTGCCAGCAGCTTAAGAAGGGGGAGTACCTACGAGCAGTACTTC.

DNA of the CDR3: TGTGCCAGCAGCCAAGCATTCGGACAGGCCAACGTCCTGACTTTC. This sequence encodes CASSQAFGQANVLTF. This chain joins TRBV14 and TRBJ2-6; D possibly corresponds to TRBD1 (5 bases). The CDR3 sequence is 15 residues long. V gave up 1 base and J gave up 6 bases, with 10 bases separating them. CDR1 and CDR2 from the germline V gene are SGHDN and FVKESK.

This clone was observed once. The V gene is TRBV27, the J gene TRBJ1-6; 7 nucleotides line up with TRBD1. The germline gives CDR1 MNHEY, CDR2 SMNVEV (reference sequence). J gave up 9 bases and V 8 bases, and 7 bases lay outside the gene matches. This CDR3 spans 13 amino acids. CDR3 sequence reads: CASSGTVGSPLHF. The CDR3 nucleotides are TGTGCCAGCTCCGGGACAGTAGGTTCACCCCTCCACTTT.

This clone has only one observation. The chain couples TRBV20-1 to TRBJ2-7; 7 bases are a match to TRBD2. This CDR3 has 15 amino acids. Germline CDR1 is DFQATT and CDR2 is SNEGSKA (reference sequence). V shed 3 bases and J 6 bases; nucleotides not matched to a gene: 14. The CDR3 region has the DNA TGCAGTGCTAGTCAGAGGGCTAGCGGAGCATCCGAGCAGTACTTC. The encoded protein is CSASQRASGASEQYF.

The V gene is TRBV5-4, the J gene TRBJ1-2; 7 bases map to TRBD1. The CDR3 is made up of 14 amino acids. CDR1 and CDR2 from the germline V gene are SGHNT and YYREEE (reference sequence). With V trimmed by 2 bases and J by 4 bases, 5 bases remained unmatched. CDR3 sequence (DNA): TGTGCCAGCAGCTTCGGACAGGCCGTCTATGGCTACACCTTC. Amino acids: CASSFGQAVYGYTF. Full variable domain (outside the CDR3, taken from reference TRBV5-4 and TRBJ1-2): ETGVTQSPTHLIKTRGQQVTLRCSSQSGHNTVSWYQQALGQGPQFIFQYYREEENGRGNFPPRFSGLQFPNYSSELNVNALELDDSALYLCASSFGQAVYGYTFGSGTRLTVV.

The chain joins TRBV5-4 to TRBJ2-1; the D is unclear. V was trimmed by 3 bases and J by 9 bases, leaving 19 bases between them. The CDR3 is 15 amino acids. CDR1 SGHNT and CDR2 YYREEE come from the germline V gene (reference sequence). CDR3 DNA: TGTGCCAGCAGCTACGAACCCTCCCGGGCCAGTGAGCAGTTCTTC. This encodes CASSYEPSRASEQFF.

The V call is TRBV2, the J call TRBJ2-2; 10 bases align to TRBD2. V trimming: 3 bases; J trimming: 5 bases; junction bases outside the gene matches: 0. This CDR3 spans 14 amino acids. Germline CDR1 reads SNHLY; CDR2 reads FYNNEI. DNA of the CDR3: TGTGCCAGCAGTGAGACTAGCGGGACCGGGGAGCTGTTTTTT. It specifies CASSETSGTGELFF. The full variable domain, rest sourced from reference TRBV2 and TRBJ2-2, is EPEVTQTPSHQVTQMGQEVILRCVPISNHLYFYWYRQILGQKVEFLVSFYNNEISEKSEIFDDQFSVERPDGSNFTLKIRSTKLEDSAMYFCASSETSGTGELFFGEGSRLTVL.

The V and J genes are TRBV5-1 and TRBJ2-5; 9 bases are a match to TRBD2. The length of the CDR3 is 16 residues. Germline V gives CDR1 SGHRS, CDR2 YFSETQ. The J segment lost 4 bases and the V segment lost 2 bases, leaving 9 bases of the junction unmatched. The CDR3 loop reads CASSFYPSGTGETQYF. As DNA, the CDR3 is TGCGCCAGCAGCTTCTACCCTAGCGGGACGGGAGAGACCCAGTACTTC.

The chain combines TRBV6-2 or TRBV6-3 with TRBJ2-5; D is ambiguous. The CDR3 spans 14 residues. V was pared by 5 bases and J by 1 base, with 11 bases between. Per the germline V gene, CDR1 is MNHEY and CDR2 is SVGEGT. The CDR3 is CASSPDPIQETQYF. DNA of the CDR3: TGTGCCAGCAGTCCAGACCCGATCCAAGAGACCCAGTACTTC.

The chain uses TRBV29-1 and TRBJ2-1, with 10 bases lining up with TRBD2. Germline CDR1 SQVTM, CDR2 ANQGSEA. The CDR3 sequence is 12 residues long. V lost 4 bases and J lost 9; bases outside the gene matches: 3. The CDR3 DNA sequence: TGCAGCGTTGGGGTAGCGGGAGGTGAGCAGTTCTTC. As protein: CSVGVAGGEQFF.

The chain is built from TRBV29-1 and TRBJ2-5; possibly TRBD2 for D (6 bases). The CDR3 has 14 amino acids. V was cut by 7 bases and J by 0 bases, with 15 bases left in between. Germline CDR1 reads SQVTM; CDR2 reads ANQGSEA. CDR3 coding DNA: TGCAGCGCTGCCGACCCTAGCGACCAAGAGACCCAGTACTTC. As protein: CSAADPSDQETQYF.

The DNA for the CDR3 is TGTGCCAGCAGCGCTACCGGGACTAGCGCGCACAATGAGCAGTTCTTC. This translates into CASSATGTSAHNEQFF. The gene calls are TRBV7-9 and TRBJ2-1, with 10 bases matching TRBD2. The V segment lost 5 bases and the J segment 5 bases; nucleotides outside the gene matches: 9. Germline CDR1 and CDR2: SEHNR and FQNEAQ (reference sequence). CDR3 size: 16 residues. Full variable domain (outside the CDR3, taken from reference TRBV7-9 and TRBJ2-1): DTGVSQNPRHKITKRGQNVTFRCDPISEHNRLYWYRQTLGQGPEFLTYFQNEAQLEKSRLLSDRFSAERPKGSFSTLEIQRTEQGDSAMYLCASSATGTSAHNEQFFGPGTRLTVL.

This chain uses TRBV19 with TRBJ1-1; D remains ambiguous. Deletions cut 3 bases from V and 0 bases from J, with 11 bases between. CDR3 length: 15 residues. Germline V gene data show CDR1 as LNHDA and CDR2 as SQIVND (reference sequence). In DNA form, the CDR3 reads TGTGCCAGTAGTATTGATGGCCGATTGAACACTGAAGCTTTCTTT. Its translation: CASSIDGRLNTEAFF.

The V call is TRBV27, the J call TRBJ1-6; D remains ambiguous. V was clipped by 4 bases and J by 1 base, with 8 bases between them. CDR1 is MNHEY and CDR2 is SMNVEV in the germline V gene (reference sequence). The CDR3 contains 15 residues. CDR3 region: CASSSLGSYNSPLHF. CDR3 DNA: TGTGCCAGCAGTTCTCTTGGGTCCTATAATTCACCCCTCCACTTT.

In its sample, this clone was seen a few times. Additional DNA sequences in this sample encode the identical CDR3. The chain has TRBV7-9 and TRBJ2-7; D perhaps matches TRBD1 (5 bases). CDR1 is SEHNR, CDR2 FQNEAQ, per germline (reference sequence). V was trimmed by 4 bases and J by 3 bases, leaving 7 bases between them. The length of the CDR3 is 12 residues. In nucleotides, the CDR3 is TGTGCCAGCAGCTCCCAGGGCTACGAGCAGTACTTC. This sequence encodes CASSSQGYEQYF.

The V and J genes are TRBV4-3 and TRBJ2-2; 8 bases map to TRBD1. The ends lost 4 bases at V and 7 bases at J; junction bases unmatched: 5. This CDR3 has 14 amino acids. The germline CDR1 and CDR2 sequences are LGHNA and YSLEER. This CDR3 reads CASSLGQGSGELFF. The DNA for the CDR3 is TGCGCCAGCAGCCTAGGACAGGGAAGCGGGGAGCTGTTTTTT.

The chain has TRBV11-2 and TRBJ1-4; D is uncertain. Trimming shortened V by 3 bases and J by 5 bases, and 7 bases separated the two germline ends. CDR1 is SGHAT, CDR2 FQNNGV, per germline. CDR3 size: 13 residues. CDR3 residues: CASSFQTNEKLFF. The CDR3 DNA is TGTGCCAGCAGCTTCCAGACAAATGAAAAACTGTTTTTT.

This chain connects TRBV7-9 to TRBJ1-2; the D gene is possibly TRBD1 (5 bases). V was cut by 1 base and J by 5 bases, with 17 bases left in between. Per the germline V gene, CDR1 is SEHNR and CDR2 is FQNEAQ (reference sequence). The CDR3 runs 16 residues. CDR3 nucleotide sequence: TGTGCCAGCAGCTTAGGTTCCCCCGGGGGAGGATATGGCTACACCTTC. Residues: CASSLGSPGGGYGYTF.

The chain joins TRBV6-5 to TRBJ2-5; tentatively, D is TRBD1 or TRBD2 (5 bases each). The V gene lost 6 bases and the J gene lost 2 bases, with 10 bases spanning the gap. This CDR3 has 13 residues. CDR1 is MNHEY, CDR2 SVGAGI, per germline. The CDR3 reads CASSRGTQETQYF. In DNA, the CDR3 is TGTGCCAGCAGCCGGGGCACACAAGAGACCCAGTACTTC.

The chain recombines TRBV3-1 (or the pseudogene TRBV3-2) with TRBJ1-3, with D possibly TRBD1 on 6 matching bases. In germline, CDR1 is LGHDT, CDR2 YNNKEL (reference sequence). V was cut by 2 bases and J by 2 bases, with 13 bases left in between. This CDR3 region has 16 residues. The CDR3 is CASSQPQGSAGNTIYF. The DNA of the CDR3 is TGTGCCAGCAGCCAACCACAGGGATCGGCTGGAAACACCATATATTTT.

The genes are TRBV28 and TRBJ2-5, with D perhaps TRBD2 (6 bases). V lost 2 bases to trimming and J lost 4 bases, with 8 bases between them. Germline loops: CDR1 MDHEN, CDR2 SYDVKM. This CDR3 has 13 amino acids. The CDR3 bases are TGTGCCAGCAGTTTAGCGGGAACAGAGACCCAGTACTTC. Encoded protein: CASSLAGTETQYF.

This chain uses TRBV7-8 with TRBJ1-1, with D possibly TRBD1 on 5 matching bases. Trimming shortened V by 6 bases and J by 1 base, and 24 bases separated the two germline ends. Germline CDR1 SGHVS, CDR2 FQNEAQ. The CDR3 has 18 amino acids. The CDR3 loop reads CASRLWLPTRGTNTEAFF. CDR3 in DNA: TGTGCCAGCAGATTGTGGCTCCCTACACGGGGGACGAACACTGAAGCTTTCTTT.

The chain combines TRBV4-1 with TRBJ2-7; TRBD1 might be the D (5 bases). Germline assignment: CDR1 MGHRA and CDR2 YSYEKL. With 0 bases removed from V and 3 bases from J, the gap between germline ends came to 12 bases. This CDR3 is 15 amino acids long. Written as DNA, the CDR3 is TGCGCCAGCAGCCAAGAGCGACAAGGGGACTACGAGCAGTACTTC. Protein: CASSQERQGDYEQYF.

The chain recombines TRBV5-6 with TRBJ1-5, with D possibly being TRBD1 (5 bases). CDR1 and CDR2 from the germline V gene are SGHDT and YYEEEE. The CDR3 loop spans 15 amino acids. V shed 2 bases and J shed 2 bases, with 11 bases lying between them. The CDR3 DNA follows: TGTGCCAGCAGCTTCGACGGGGGGGGCAATCAGCCCCAGCATTTT. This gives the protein CASSFDGGGNQPQHF.